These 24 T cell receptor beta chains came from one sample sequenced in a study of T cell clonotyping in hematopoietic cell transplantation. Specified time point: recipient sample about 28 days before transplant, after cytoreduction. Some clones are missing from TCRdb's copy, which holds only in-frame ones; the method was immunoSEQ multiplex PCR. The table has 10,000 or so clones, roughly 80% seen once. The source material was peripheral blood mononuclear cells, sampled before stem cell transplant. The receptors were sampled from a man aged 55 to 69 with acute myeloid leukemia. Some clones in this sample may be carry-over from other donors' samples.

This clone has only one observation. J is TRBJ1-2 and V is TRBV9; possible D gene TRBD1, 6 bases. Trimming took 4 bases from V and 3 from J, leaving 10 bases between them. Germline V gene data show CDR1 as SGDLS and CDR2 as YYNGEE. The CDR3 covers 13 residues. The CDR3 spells CASSRGRDYGYTF. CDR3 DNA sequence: TGTGCCAGCAGCCGGGGGCGGGACTATGGCTACACCTTC.

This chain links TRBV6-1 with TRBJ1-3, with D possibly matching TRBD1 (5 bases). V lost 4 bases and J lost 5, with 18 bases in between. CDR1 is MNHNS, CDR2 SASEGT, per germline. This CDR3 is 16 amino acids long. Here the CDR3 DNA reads TGTGCCAGCAGTGCATCAGGACAAGGAGGAAGAAACACCATATATTTT. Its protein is CASSASGQGGRNTIYF.

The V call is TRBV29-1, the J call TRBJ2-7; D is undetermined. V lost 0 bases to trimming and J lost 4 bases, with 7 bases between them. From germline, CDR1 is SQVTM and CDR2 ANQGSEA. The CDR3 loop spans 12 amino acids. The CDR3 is CSVEDETYEQYF. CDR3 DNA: TGCAGCGTTGAAGACGAAACTTACGAGCAGTACTTC.

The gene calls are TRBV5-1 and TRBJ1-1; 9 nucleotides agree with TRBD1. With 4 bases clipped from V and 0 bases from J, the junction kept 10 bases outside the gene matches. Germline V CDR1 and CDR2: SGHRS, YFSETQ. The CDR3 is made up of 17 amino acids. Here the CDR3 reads CASSPEGTGRLNTEAFF. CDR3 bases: TGCGCCAGCAGCCCAGAGGGGACAGGGAGGTTGAACACTGAAGCTTTCTTT.

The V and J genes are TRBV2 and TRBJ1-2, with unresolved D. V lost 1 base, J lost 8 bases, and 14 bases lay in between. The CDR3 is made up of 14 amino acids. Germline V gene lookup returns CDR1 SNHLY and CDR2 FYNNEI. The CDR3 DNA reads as TGTGCCAGCAGTGAAGGGGGAGGGAGATACGGCTACACCTTC. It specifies CASSEGGGRYGYTF.

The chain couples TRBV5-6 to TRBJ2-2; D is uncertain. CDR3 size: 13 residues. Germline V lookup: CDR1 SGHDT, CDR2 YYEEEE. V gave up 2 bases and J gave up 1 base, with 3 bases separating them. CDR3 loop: CASSFKNTGELFF. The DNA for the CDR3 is TGTGCCAGCAGCTTTAAGAACACCGGGGAGCTGTTTTTT. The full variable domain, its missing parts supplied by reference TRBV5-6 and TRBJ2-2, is DAGVTQSPTHLIKTRGQQVTLRCSPKSGHDTVSWYQQALGQGPQFIFQYYEEEERQRGNFPDRFSGHQFPNYSSELNVNALLLGDSALYLCASSFKNTGELFFGEGSRLTVL.

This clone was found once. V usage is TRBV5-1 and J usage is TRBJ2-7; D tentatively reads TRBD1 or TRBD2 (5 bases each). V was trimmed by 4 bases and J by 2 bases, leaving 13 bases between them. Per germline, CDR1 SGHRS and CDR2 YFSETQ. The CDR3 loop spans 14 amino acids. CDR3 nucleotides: TGCGCCAGCAGCACCTCCGGGACGCCCTACGAGCAGTACTTC. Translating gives CASSTSGTPYEQYF.

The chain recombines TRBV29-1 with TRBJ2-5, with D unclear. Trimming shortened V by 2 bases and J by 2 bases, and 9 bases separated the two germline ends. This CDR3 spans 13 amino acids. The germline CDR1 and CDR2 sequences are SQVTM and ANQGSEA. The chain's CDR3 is CSVEKSQQETQYF. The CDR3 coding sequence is TGCAGCGTTGAAAAAAGCCAGCAAGAGACCCAGTACTTC.

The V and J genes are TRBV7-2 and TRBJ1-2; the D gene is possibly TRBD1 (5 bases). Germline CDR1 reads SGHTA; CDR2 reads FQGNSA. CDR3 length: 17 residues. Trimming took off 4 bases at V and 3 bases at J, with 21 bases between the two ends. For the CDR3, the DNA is TGTGCCAGCAGCTCCGTCCGGGGGGGATGGGGGGACTATGGCTACACCTTC. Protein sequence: CASSSVRGGWGDYGYTF.

CDR3 amino acids: CASSSLGAPPGELFF. DNA of the CDR3: TGTGCCAGCAGCTCCCTTGGGGCCCCCCCCGGGGAGCTGTTTTTT. This chain joins TRBV13 and TRBJ2-2; D is possibly TRBD1 (5 bases). V dropped 4 bases and J dropped 6 bases, with 15 bases sitting between them. The V gene's germline CDR1 is PRHDT and CDR2 FYEKMQ (reference sequence). This CDR3 is 15 amino acids long.

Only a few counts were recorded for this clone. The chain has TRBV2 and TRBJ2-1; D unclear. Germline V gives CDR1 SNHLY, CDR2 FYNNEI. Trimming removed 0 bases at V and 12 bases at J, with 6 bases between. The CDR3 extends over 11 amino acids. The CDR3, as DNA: TGTGCCAGCAGTGAAGCATTATTGCAGTTCTTC. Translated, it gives CASSEALLQFF.

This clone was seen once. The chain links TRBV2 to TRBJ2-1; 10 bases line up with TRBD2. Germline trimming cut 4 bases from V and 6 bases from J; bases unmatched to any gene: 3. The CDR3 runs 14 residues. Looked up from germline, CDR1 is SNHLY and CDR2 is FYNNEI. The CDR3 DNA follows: TGTGCCAGCAGTGTTGGGACTAGCGTCAATGAGCAGTTCTTC. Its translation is CASSVGTSVNEQFF.

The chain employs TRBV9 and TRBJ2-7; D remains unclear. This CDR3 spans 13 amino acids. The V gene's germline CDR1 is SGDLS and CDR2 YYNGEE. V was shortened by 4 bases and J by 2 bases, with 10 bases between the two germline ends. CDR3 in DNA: TGTGCCAGCAGCCCAGAACAGACCTACGAGCAGTACTTC. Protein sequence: CASSPEQTYEQYF.

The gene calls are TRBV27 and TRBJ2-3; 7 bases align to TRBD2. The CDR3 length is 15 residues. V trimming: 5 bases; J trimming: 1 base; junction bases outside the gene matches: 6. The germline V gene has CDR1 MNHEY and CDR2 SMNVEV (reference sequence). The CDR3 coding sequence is TGTGCCAGCAGTCTAGCGGAGAGGGGCACAGATACGCAGTATTTT. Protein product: CASSLAERGTDTQYF.

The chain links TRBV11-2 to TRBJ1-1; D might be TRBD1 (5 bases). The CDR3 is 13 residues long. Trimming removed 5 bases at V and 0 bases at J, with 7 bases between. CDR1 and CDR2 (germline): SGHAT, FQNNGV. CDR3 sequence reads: CASSQQVNTEAFF. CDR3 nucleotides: TGTGCCAGCAGCCAACAGGTGAACACTGAAGCTTTCTTT.

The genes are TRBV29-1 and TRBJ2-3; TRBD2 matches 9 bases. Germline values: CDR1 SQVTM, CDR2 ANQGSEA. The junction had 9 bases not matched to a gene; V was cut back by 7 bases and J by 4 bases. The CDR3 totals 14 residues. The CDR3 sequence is CSGGGSGSSDTQYF. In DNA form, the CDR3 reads TGCAGCGGAGGAGGTAGCGGGAGTTCAGATACGCAGTATTTT.

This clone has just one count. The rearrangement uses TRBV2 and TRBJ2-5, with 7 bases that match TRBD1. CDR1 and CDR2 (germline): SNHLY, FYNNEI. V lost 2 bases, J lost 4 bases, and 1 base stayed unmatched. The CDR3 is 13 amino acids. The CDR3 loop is CASSESGGETQYF. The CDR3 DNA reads TGTGCCAGCAGTGAATCAGGGGGAGAGACCCAGTACTTC. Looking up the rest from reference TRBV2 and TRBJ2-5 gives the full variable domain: EPEVTQTPSHQVTQMGQEVILRCVPISNHLYFYWYRQILGQKVEFLVSFYNNEISEKSEIFDDQFSVERPDGSNFTLKIRSTKLEDSAMYFCASSESGGETQYFGPGTRLLVL.

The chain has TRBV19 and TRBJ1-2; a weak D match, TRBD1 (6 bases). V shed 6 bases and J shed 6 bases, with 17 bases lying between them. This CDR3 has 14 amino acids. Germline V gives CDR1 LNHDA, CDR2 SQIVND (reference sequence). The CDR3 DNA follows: TGTGCCAGTAGGATCGGGGGGGGCGAGGATGGCTACACCTTC. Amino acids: CASRIGGGEDGYTF.

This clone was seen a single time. CDR3 nucleotide sequence: TGTGCCAGCAGCTCATCGTCCGTTGGCGAGCAGTTCTTC. It encodes CASSSSSVGEQFF. This sequence joins TRBV7-3 and TRBJ2-1; D gene uncertain. The V gene lost 4 bases and the J gene lost 10 bases, with 14 bases spanning the gap. CDR3 size: 13 residues. Germline CDR1 reads SGHTA; CDR2 reads FQGTGA.

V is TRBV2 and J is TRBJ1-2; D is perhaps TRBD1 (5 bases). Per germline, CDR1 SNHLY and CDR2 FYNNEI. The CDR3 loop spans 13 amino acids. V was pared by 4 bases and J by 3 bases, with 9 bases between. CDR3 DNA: TGTGCCAGCAGTGTACAGGCGGACTATGGCTACACCTTC. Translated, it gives CASSVQADYGYTF.

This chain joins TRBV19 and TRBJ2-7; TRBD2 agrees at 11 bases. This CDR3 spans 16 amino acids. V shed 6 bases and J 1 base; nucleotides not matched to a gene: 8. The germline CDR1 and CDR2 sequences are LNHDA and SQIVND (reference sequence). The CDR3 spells CASRTPLAGGSYEQYF. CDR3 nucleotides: TGTGCCAGTAGAACCCCCCTAGCGGGAGGATCCTACGAGCAGTACTTC.

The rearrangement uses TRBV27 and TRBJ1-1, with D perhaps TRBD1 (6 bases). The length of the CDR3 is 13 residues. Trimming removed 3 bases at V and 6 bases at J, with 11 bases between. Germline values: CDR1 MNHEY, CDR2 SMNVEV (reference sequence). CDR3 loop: CASSLFRGAEAFF. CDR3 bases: TGTGCCAGCAGTTTGTTTAGGGGGGCTGAAGCTTTCTTT.

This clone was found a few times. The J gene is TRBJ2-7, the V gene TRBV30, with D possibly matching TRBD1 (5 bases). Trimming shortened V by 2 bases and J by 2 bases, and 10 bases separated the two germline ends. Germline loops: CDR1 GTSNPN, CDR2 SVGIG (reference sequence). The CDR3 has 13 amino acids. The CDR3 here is CAWSPGLPYEQYF. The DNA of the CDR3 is TGTGCCTGGAGTCCAGGGCTTCCCTACGAGCAGTACTTC.

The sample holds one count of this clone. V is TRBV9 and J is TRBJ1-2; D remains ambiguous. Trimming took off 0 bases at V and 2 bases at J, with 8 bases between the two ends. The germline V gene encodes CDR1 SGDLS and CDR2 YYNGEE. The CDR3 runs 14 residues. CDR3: CASSVGQENYGYTF. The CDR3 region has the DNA TGTGCCAGCAGCGTAGGGCAGGAGAACTATGGCTACACCTTC.